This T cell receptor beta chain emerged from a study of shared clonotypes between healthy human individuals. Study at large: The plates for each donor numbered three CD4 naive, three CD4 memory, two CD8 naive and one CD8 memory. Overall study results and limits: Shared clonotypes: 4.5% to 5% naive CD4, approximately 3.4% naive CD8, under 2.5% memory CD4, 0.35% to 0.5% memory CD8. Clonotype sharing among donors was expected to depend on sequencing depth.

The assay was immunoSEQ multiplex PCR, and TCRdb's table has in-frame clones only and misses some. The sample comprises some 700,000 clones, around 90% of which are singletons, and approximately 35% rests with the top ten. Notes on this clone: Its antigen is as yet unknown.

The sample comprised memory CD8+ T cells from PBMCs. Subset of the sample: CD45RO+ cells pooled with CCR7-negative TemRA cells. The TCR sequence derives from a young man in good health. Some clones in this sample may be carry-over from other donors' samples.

In DNA form, the CDR3 reads TGCGCCAGCAGCCAAGGGACAGGGGGGCTAGCTGGAAACACCATATATTTT. This translates into CASSQGTGGLAGNTIYF. The chain couples TRBV4-1 to TRBJ1-3; TRBD1 matches 10 bases. J was trimmed by 2 bases and V by 1 base; bases with no gene match: 5. The CDR3 runs 17 residues. Germline-derived CDR1 and CDR2 are MGHRA and YSYEKL.